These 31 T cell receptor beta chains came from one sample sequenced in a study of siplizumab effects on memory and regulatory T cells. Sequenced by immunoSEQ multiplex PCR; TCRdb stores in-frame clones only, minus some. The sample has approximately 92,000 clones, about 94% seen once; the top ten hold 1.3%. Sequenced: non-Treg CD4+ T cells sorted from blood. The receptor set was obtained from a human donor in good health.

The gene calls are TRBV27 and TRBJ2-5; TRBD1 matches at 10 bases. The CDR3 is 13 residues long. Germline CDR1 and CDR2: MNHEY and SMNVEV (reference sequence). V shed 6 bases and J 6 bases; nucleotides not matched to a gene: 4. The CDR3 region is CASRGQGVQTQYF. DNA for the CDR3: TGTGCCAGCAGAGGACAGGGGGTCCAGACCCAGTACTTC.

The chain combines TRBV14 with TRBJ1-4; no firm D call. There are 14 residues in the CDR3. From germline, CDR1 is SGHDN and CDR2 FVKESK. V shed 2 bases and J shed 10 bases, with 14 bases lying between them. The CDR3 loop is CASSQLSPDGKLFF. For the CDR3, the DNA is TGTGCCAGCAGCCAATTGTCCCCCGACGGAAAACTGTTTTTT.

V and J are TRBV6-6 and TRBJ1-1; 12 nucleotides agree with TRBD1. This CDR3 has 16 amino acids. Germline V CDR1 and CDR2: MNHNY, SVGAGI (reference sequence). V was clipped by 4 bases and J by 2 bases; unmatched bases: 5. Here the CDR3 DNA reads TGTGCCAGCAGTTGGGGGACAGGGGGCCGAAACACTGAAGCTTTCTTT. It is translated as CASSWGTGGRNTEAFF.

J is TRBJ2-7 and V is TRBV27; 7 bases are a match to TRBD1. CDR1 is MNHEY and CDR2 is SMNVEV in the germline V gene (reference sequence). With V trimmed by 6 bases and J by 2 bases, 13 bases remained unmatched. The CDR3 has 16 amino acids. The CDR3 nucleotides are TGTGCCAGCAGCCGCACGACCGGGACAGAAGCCTACGAGCAGTACTTC. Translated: CASSRTTGTEAYEQYF.

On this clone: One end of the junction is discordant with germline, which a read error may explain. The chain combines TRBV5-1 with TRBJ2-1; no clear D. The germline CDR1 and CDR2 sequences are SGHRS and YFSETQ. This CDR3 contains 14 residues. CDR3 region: CASSLAVVNNEQFF. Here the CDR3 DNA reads TGCGCCAGCAGTTTGGCTGTAGTCAATAATGAGCAGTTCTTC.

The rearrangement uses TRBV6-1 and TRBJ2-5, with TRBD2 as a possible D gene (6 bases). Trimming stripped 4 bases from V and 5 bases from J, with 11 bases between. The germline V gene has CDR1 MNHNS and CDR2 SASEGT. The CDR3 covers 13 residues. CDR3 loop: CASSGLVSETQYF. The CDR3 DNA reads TGTGCCAGCAGTGGACTAGTTTCCGAGACCCAGTACTTC.

CDR3 amino acids: CAISEGRTTLQYEQYF. The CDR3 DNA is TGTGCCATCAGTGAGGGGCGGACTACCCTACAATACGAGCAGTACTTC. The chain couples TRBV10-3 to TRBJ2-7; tentative D call: TRBD2 (6 bases). This CDR3 region has 16 residues. Trimming took off 2 bases at V and 4 bases at J, with 18 bases between the two ends. Germline CDR1 is ENHRY and CDR2 is SYGVKD.

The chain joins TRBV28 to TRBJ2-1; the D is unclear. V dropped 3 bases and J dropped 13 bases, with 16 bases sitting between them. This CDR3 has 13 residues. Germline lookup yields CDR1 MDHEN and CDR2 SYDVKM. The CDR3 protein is CASSLSPPDPQFF. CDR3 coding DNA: TGTGCCAGCAGTTTGTCCCCACCGGACCCCCAGTTCTTC. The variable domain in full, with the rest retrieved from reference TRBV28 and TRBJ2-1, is DVKVTQSSRYLVKRTGEKVFLECVQDMDHENMFWYRQDPGLGLRLIYFSYDVKMKEKGDIPEGYSVSREKKERFSLILESASTNQTSMYLCASSLSPPDPQFFGPGTRLTVL.

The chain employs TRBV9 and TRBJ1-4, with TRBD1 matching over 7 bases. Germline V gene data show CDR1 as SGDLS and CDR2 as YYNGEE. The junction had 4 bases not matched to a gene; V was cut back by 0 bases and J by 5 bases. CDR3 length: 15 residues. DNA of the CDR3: TGTGCCAGCAGCGTAGACGGGACAGTAAATGAAAAACTGTTTTTT. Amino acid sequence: CASSVDGTVNEKLFF.

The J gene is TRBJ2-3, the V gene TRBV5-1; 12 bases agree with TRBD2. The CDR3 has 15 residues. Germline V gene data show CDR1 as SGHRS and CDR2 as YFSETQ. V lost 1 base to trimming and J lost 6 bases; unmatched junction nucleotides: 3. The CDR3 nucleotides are TGCGCCAGCAGCTTGAGGACTAGCGGGAATGATACGCAGTATTTT. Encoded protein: CASSLRTSGNDTQYF.

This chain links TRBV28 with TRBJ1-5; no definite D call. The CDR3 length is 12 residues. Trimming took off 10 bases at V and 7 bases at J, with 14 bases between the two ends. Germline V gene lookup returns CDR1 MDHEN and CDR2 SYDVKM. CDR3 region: CATHDPGQPQHF. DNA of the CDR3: TGTGCCACTCACGACCCGGGACAGCCCCAGCATTTT.

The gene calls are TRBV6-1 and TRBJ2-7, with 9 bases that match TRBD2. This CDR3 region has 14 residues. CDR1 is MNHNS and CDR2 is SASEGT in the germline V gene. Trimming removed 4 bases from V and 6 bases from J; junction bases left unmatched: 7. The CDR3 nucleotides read TGTGCCAGCAGTGCCCGGCGGGAGGGCCTCGAGCAGTACTTC. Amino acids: CASSARREGLEQYF.

The CDR3 sequence is CASSQTRTYEQYF. CDR3 nucleotides: TGTGCCAGTAGCCAGACTAGGACCTACGAGCAGTACTTC. The chain is built from TRBV19 and TRBJ2-7, with D possibly being TRBD2 (6 bases). From germline, CDR1 is LNHDA and CDR2 SQIVND (reference sequence). The V end lost 6 bases, the J end lost 2 bases, and 11 bases lay between the germline ends. There are 13 residues in the CDR3.

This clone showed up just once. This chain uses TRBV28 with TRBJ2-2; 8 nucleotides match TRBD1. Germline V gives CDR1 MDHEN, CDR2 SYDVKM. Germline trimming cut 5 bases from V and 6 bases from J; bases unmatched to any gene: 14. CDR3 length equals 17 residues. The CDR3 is CASSRAGRGLAAGELFF. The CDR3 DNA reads TGTGCCAGCAGTCGGGCGGGCAGGGGGCTTGCCGCCGGGGAGCTGTTTTTT.

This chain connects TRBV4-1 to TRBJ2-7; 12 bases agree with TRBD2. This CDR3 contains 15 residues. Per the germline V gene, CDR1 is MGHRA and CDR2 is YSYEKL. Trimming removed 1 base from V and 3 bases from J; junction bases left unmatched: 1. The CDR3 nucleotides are TGCGCCAGCAGCCAAGGACTAGCGGGGGTCTACGAGCAGTACTTC. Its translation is CASSQGLAGVYEQYF.

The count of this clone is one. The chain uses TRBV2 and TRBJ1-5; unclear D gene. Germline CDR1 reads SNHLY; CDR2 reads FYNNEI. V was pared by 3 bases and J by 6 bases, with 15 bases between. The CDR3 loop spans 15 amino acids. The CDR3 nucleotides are TGTGCCAGCAGTGACGGCAGCCTAAAAGGTCAGCCCCAGCATTTT. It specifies CASSDGSLKGQPQHF.

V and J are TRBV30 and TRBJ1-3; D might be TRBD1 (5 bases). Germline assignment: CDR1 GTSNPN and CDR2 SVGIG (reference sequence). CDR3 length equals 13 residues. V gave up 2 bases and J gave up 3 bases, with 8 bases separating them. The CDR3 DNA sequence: TGTGCCTGGAGTTTGGGGGTTGGAAACACCATATATTTT. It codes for CAWSLGVGNTIYF.

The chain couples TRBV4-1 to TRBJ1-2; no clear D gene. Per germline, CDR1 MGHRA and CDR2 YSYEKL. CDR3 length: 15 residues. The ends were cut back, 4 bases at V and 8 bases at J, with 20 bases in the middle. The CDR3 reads CASSPLSPGSSGYTF. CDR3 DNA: TGCGCCAGCAGCCCTTTAAGTCCGGGGAGTTCGGGCTACACCTTC.

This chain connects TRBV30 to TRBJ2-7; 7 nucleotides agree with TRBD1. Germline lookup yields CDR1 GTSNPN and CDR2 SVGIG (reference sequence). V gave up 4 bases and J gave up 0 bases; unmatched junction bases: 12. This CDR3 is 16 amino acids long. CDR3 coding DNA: TGTGCCTGGACCCGCGGGCAGGGGGTTCCCTCCTACGAGCAGTACTTC. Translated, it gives CAWTRGQGVPSYEQYF.

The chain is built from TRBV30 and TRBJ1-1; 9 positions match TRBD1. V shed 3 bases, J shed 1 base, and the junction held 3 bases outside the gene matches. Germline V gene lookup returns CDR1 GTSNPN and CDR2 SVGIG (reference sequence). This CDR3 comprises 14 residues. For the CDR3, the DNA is TGTGCCTGGAGGGGGGACAGGGAGAACACTGAAGCTTTCTTT. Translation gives CAWRGDRENTEAFF.

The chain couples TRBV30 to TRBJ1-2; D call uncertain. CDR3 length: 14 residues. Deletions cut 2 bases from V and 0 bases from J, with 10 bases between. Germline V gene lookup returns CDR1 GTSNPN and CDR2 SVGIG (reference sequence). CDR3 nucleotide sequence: TGTGCCTGGAGTTCCCCGGAAGCTAACTATGGCTACACCTTC. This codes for CAWSSPEANYGYTF.

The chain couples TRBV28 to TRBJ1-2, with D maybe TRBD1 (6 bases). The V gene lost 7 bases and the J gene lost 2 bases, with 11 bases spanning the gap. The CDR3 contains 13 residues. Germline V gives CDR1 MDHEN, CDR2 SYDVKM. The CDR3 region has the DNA TGTGCCAGCAACGACAGGAACAACTATGGCTACACCTTC. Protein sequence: CASNDRNNYGYTF.

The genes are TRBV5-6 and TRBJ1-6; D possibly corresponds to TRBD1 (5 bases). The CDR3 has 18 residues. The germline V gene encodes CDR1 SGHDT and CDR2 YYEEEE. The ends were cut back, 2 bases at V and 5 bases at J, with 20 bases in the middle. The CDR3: CASSLPRMDNYDNSPLHF. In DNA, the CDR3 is TGTGCCAGCAGCTTACCGCGCATGGACAACTATGATAATTCACCCCTCCACTTT. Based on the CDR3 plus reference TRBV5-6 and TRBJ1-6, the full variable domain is DAGVTQSPTHLIKTRGQQVTLRCSPKSGHDTVSWYQQALGQGPQFIFQYYEEEERQRGNFPDRFSGHQFPNYSSELNVNALLLGDSALYLCASSLPRMDNYDNSPLHFGNGTRLTVT.

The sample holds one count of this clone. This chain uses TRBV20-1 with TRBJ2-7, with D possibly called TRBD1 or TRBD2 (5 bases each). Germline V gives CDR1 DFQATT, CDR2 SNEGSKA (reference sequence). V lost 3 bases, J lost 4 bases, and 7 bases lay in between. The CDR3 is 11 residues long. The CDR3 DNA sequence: TGCAGTGCTAGGGGACCGTACGAGCAGTACTTC. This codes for CSARGPYEQYF.

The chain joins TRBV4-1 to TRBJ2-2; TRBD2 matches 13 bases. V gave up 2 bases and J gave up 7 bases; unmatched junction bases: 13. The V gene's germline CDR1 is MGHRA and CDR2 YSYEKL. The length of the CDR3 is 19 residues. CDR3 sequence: CASSQPRLAGGSVVGELFF. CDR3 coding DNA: TGCGCCAGCAGCCAACCGAGACTAGCGGGAGGATCGGTAGTCGGGGAGCTGTTTTTT.

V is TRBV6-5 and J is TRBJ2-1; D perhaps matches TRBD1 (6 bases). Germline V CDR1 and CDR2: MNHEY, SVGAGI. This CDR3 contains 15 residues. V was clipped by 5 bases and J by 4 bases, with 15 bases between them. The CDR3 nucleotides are TGTGCCAGCAGTCAACAGGGTCGATCATACAATGAGCAGTTCTTC. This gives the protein CASSQQGRSYNEQFF.

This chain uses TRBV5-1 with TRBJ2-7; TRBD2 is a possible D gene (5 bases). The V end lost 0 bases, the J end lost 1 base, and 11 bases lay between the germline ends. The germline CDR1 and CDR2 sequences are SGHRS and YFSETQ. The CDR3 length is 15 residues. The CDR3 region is CASSLVAGPSYEQYF. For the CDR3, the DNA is TGCGCCAGCAGCTTGGTGGCGGGCCCGTCCTACGAGCAGTACTTC.

The chain's CDR3 is CASSPPLGLAGGYEQYF. CDR3 DNA: TGTGCCAGCTCACCCCCCCTCGGGCTAGCGGGAGGCTACGAGCAGTACTTC. The gene calls are TRBV18 and TRBJ2-7, with 11 bases identical to TRBD2. The CDR3 loop spans 17 amino acids. Germline CDR1 and CDR2: KGHSH and LQKENI. V shed 3 bases and J 3 bases; nucleotides not matched to a gene: 10. The full variable domain, with the rest looked up from reference TRBV18 and TRBJ2-7, is NAGVMQNPRHLVRRRGQEARLRCSPMKGHSHVYWYRQLPEEGLKFMVYLQKENIIDESGMPKERFSAEFPKEGPSILRIQQVVRGDSAAYFCASSPPLGLAGGYEQYFGPGTRLTVT.

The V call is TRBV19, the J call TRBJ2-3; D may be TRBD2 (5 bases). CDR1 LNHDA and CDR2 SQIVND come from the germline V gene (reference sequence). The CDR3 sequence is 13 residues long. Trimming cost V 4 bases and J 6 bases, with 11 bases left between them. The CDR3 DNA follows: TGTGCCAGTAGTAAGAGCCGAGGGGATACGCAGTATTTT. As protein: CASSKSRGDTQYF. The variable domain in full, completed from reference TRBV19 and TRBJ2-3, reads DGGITQSPKYLFRKEGQNVTLSCEQNLNHDAMYWYRQDPGQGLRLIYYSQIVNDFQKGDIAEGYSVSREKKESFPLTVTSAQKNPTAFYLCASSKSRGDTQYFGPGTRLTVL.

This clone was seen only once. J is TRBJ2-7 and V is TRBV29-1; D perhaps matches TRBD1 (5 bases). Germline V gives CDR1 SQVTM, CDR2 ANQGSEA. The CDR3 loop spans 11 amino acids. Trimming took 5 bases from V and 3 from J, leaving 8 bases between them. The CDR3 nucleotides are TGCAGCGTTAAAGGGGTCTACGAGCAGTACTTC. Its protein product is CSVKGVYEQYF.

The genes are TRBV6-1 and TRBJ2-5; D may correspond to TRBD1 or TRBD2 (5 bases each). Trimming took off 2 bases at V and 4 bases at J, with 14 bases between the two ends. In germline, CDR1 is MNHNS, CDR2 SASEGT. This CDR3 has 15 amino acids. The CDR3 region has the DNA TGTGCCAGCAGTGAAACTTCCCGGGACCGAGAGACCCAGTACTTC. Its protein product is CASSETSRDRETQYF.